These 11 T cell receptor beta chains share one sample of origin, sequenced in a study of low-dose radiotherapy and immunotherapy resistance in tumors. Both TCRalpha and TCRbeta chains were reverse transcribed with V-gene-specific primers. Over around 19 PCR cycles, TCRs were amplified from a constant-region primer and V-primer adapter. One entry per CDR3 protein results from TCRdb running MiXCR on the reads. Of 95,000 to 100,000 distinct CDR3 sequences listed, around 21% are singletons. Regarding time point: after trial treatment. Treatment: LDRT plus nivolumab, ipilimumab, low-dose cyclophosphamide and aspirin (RACIN trial). Sequencing used PBMCs, obtained after low-dose radiotherapy plus immunotherapy. These receptors were taken from a male donor with prostate cancer.

This clonotype was counted many times. The chain links TRBV15 to TRBJ2-2; 9 bases are shared with TRBD2. The CDR3 sequence is 16 residues long. The V and J ends lost 8 bases and 5 bases, in that order; junction bases with no gene match: 12. The germline gives CDR1 LNHNV, CDR2 YYDKDF (reference sequence). This CDR3 reads CATEPQRGVKTGELFF. For the CDR3, the DNA is TGTGCCACCGAACCCCAGCGGGGGGTCAAAACCGGGGAGCTGTTTTTT.

The sample holds many counts of this clonotype. V is TRBV5-6 and J is TRBJ2-7; 11 positions agree with TRBD1. The germline V gene has CDR1 SGHDT and CDR2 YYEEEE. The V and J ends lost 4 bases and 3 bases, in that order; junction bases with no gene match: 3. There are 14 residues in the CDR3. CDR3 in amino acids: CASSLGQGVYEQYF. The CDR3 nucleotides are TGTGCCAGCAGCCTGGGACAGGGGGTCTACGAGCAGTACTTC.

This clonotype was observed many times. The rearrangement uses TRBV29-1 and TRBJ1-2, with TRBD1 matching 9 bases. The CDR3 is made up of 13 amino acids. The ends lost 6 bases at V and 4 bases at J; junction bases unmatched: 6. CDR1 is SQVTM, CDR2 ANQGSEA, per germline. The CDR3 is CSVAGDRVYGYTF. Here the CDR3 DNA reads TGCAGCGTGGCAGGGGACAGGGTCTATGGCTACACCTTC.

In its sample, this clonotype was seen many times. The gene calls are TRBV12-3 or TRBV12-4 and TRBJ2-5; D remains ambiguous. Trimming stripped 7 bases from V and 0 bases from J, with 15 bases between. This CDR3 region has 15 residues. The CDR3 spells CASTPTPANQETQYF. The CDR3, as DNA: TGTGCCAGCACCCCCACGCCAGCCAACCAAGAGACCCAGTACTTC.

This clonotype has a handful of counts. The chain is built from TRBV6-2 or TRBV6-3 and TRBJ2-1, with a weak D call TRBD2 (5 bases). The CDR3 runs to 14 residues. V gave up 0 bases and J gave up 9 bases, with 12 bases separating them. CDR1 is MNHEY and CDR2 is SVGEGT in the germline V gene. The CDR3 region has the DNA TGTGCCAGCAGTTACTCGGGGAGTCGGGCTGAGCAGTTCTTC. It is translated as CASSYSGSRAEQFF.

Remarks on this clonotype: A much larger clone lies one base from this, so it may be a read error. The gene calls are TRBV7-9 and TRBJ1-1, with a possible D match to TRBD1 (5 bases). The germline V gene encodes CDR1 SEHNR and CDR2 FQNEAQ (reference sequence). This CDR3 is built from 12 residues. CDR3 in DNA: TGTGCCAGCAACTTAGGGGAGACTGAAGCTTTCTTT. Its translation is CASNLGETEAFF.

As to this clonotype: Only one base separates this from a far larger clonotype, so it likely reflects a read error. The CDR3 protein is CASSPTGGRQSQHF. In nucleotides, the CDR3 is TGTGCCAGCAGCCCCACGGGGGGACGGCAGTCCCAGCATTTT. The chain couples TRBV11-1 to TRBJ1-5; perhaps TRBD1 as D (5 bases). Per the germline V gene, CDR1 is SGHAT and CDR2 is FQDESV (reference sequence). V was trimmed by 5 bases and J by 11 bases, leaving 19 bases between them. There are 14 residues in the CDR3.

This clonotype has at least ten counts. DNA of the CDR3: TGTGCCACCAGGAGGCCCCTGGGGAATTCACCCCTCCACTTT. Amino acid sequence: CATRRPLGNSPLHF. The chain links TRBV19 to TRBJ1-6, with unresolved D. This CDR3 contains 14 residues. V lost 10 bases to trimming and J lost 7 bases, with 17 bases between them. Germline V gene lookup returns CDR1 LNHDA and CDR2 SQIVND (reference sequence).

This clonotype was observed at least ten times. The J gene is TRBJ2-1, the V gene TRBV18; the D gene is possibly TRBD2 (5 bases). This CDR3 comprises 15 residues. Trimming shortened V by 3 bases and J by 4 bases, and 13 bases separated the two germline ends. Per germline, CDR1 KGHSH and CDR2 LQKENI. The CDR3 region has the DNA TGTGCCAGCTCACCGAGCGGTCGGGTTTACAATGAGCAGTTCTTC. Its translation is CASSPSGRVYNEQFF.

Here the CDR3 DNA reads TGTGCCAGCAGCCCCCCGCTCCGGACAGGGAATCCCGGGGAGCTGTTTTTT. Encoded protein: CASSPPLRTGNPGELFF. The J gene is TRBJ2-2, the V gene TRBV3-1, with 8 bases fitting TRBD1. Germline V gene data show CDR1 as LGHDT and CDR2 as YNNKEL (reference sequence). V dropped 4 bases and J dropped 6; count of bases not matched to a gene: 13. CDR3 size: 17 residues.

In regard to this clonotype: This probably arose from a read error, given a far larger clone one base away. The V and J genes are TRBV5-3 and TRBJ2-7, with TRBD2 matching 7 bases. TRBV5-3 is labeled an ORF, and its function is uncertain. The CDR3 sequence is 13 residues long. This CDR3 reads CASSWAGVYEQYF. Written as DNA, the CDR3 is TGTGCCAGCAGCTGGGCGGGGGTCTACGAGCAGTACTTC.